The 3 T cell receptor beta chains presented below share a single source sample, sequenced in a study of blood T cell repertoires in COVID-19. Method: immunoSEQ multiplex PCR; TCRdb's copy keeps in-frame clones and lacks some. The sample records 200,000 to 300,000 clones, roughly 81% being singletons. Sequencing was carried out using peripheral blood. These receptors came from an elderly woman with COVID-19, enrolled during active disease.

A few counts support this clone. The genes are TRBV6-5 and TRBJ1-5, with D perhaps matching TRBD1 (5 bases). This CDR3 contains 14 residues. Trimming cost V 6 bases and J 3 bases, with 12 bases left between them. Germline V gives CDR1 MNHEY, CDR2 SVGAGI. This chain's CDR3 is CASRRREANQPQHF. CDR3 in DNA: TGTGCCAGCAGGCGCAGGGAGGCCAATCAGCCCCAGCATTTT.

The gene calls are TRBV5-1 and TRBJ2-1; 10 bases align to TRBD2. From germline, CDR1 is SGHRS and CDR2 YFSETQ. J lost 9 bases, V lost 3 bases, and 9 bases had no gene match. This CDR3 is built from 15 residues. CDR3 in amino acids: CASSSSSGGYGEQFF. In DNA form, the CDR3 reads TGCGCCAGCAGCTCCTCTAGCGGGGGTTACGGTGAGCAGTTCTTC. The complete variable domain, with remaining parts taken from reference TRBV5-1 and TRBJ2-1, reads KAGVTQTPRYLIKTRGQQVTLSCSPISGHRSVSWYQQTPGQGLQFLFEYFSETQRNKGNFPGRFSGRQFSNSRSEMNVSTLELGDSALYLCASSSSSGGYGEQFFGPGTRLTVL.

The chain has TRBV7-9 and TRBJ2-3; 14 nucleotides agree with TRBD2. The CDR3 has 19 residues. J lost 2 bases, V lost 5 bases, and 12 bases had no gene match. The germline CDR1 and CDR2 sequences are SEHNR and FQNEAQ (reference sequence). CDR3 in DNA: TGTGCCAGCAGCCCATATTCAGGGACTAGCGGGGGAGACACAGATACGCAGTATTTT. Protein: CASSPYSGTSGGDTDTQYF.